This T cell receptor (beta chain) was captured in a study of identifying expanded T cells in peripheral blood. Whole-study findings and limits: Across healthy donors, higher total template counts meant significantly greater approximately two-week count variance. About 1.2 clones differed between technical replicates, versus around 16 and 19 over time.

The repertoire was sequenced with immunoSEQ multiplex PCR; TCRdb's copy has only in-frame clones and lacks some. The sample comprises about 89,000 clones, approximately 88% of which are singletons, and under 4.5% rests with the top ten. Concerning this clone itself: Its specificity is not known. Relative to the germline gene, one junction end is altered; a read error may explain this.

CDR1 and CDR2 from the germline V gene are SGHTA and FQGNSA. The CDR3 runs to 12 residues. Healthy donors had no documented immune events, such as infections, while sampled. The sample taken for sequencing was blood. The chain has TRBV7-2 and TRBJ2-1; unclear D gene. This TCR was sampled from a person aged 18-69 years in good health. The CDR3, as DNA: TGTGCCAGCAGCTTAGCCTATAATGAGCAGTTCTTC. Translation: CASSLAYNEQFF.